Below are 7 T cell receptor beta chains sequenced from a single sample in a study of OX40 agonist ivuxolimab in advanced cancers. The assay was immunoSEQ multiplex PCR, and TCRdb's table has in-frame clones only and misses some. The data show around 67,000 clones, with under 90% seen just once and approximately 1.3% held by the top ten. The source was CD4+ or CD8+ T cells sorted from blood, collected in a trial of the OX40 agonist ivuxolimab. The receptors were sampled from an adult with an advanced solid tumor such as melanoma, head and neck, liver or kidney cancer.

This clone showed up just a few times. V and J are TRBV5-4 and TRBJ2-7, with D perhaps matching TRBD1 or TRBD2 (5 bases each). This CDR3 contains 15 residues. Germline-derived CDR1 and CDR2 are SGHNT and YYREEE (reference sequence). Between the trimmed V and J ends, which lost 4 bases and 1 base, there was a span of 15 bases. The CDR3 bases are TGTGCCAGCAGCCAATGGGACCTCATATCCTACGAGCAGTACTTC. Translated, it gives CASSQWDLISYEQYF. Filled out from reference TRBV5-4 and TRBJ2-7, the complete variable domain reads ETGVTQSPTHLIKTRGQQVTLRCSSQSGHNTVSWYQQALGQGPQFIFQYYREEENGRGNFPPRFSGLQFPNYSSELNVNALELDDSALYLCASSQWDLISYEQYFGPGTRLTVT.

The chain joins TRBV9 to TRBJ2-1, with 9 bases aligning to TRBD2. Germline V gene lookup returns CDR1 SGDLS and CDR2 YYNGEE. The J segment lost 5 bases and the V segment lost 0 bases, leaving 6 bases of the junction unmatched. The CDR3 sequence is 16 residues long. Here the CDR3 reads CASSVDGAGGHNEQFF. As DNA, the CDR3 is TGTGCCAGCAGCGTAGACGGAGCGGGGGGACACAATGAGCAGTTCTTC.

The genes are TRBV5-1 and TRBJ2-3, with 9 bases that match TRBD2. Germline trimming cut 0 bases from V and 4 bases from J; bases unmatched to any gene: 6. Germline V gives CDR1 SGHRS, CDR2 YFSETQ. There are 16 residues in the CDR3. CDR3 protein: CASSLDLTSGSDTQYF. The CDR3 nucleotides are TGCGCCAGCAGCTTGGACCTGACTAGCGGATCAGATACGCAGTATTTT.

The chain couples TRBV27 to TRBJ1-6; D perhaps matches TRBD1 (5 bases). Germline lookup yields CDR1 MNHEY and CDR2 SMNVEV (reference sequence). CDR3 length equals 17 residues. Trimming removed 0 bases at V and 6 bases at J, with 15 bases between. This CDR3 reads CASSLSSGGAGNSPLHF. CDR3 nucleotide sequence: TGTGCCAGCAGTTTATCGTCGGGCGGGGCTGGTAATTCACCCCTCCACTTT.

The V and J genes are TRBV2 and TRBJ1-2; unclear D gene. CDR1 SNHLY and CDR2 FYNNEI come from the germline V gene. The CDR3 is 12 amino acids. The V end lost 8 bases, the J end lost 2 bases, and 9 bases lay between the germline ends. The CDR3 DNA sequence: TGTGCCAGCTTTAAAGGGAACTATGGCTACACCTTC. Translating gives CASFKGNYGYTF.

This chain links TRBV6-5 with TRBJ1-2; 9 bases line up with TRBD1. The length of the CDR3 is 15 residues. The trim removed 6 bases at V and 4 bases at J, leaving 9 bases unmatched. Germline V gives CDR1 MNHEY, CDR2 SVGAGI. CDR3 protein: CASSSRDRDPYGYTF. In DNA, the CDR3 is TGTGCCAGCAGCTCCCGGGACAGGGATCCCTATGGCTACACCTTC.

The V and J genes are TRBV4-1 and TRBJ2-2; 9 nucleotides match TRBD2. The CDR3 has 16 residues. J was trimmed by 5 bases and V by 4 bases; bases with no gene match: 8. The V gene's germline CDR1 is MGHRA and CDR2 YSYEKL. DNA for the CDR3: TGCGCCAGCAGCCCCCGAGCGGGGGGTGCTACCGGGGAGCTGTTTTTT. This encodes CASSPRAGGATGELFF.